The source of this TCR beta chain is a study of blood T cells in healthy people across ages. The use of a sample-barcoded 5' primer and a J-beta primer mix characterized a second PCR of about 7 to 12 cycles. Each CDR3 protein is one row after TCRdb ran MiXCR on the 5' RACE reads. The profile covers about 650,000 distinct CDR3 sequences, with approximately 52% appearing a single time and 13% taken by the ten largest. This clonotype was seen repeatedly, ten times or more. V lost 4 bases and J lost 0; bases outside the gene matches: 1. The CDR3 loop spans 15 amino acids. Germline CDR1 and CDR2: SGHTA and FQGTGA.

The rearrangement links TRBV7-3 to TRBJ2-2, with 8 bases lining up with TRBD1. The TCR sequence derives from a woman aged 80 or older in good health. The sequencing input was blood. CDR3 amino acids: CASSSGQANTGELFF. In DNA form, the CDR3 reads TGTGCCAGCAGCTCGGGACAGGCGAACACCGGGGAGCTGTTTTTT. The full variable domain, rest sourced from reference TRBV7-3 and TRBJ2-2, is GAGVSQTPSNKVTEKGKYVELRCDPISGHTALYWYRQSLGQGPEFLIYFQGTGAADDSGLPNDRFFAVRPEGSVSTLKIQRTERGDSAVYLCASSSGQANTGELFFGEGSRLTVL.